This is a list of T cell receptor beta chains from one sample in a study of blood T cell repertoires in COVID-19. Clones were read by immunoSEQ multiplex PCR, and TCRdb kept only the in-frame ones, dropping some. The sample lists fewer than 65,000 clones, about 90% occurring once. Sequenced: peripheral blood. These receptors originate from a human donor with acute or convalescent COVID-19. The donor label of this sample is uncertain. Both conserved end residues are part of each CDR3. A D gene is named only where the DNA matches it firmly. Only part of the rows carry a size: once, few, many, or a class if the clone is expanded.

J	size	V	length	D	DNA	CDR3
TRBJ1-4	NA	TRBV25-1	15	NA	TGTGCCAGCAGTCTCGAACGGGGTACTAATGAAAAACTGTTTTTT	CASSLERGTNEKLFF
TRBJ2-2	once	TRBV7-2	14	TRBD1	TGTGCCAGCAGAGAGGACAGGGGGTCCGGGGAGCTGTTTTTT	CASREDRGSGELFF
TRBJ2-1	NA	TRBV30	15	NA	TGTGCCTGGAGTGTAACCCCGAGCTCCTACAATGAGCAGTTCTTC	CAWSVTPSSYNEQFF
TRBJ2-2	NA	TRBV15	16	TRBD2	TGTGCCACCAGTCTCGGACTAGCGGGAACCACCGGGGAGCTGTTTTTT	CATSLGLAGTTGELFF
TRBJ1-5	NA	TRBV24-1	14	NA	TGTGCCACCAGTGACAGGGTTAGCAATCAGCCCCAGCATTTT	CATSDRVSNQPQHF
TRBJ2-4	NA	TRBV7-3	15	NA	TGTGCCAGCAGCTTAGGTCAGGGGGGCCAAAACATTCAGTACTTC	CASSLGQGGQNIQYF
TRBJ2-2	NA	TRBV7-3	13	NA	TGTGCCAGCAGCCCCCAGGGTTCCGGGGAGCTGTTTTTT	CASSPQGSGELFF
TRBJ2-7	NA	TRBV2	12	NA	TGTGCCAGTAGGGAACAGGGTTGGGAGCAGTACTTC	CASREQGWEQYF
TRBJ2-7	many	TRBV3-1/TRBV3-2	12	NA	TGTGCCAGCGGGGCAGGAGCCTACGAGCAGTACTTC	CASGAGAYEQYF
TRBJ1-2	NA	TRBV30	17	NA	TGTGCCTGGAGCTTTTCCCCGGGTGGCCAACATGGAGATGGCTACACCTTC	CAWSFSPGGQHGDGYTF
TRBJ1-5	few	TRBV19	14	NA	TGTGCCAGTAGTATAGCGGGCAGAGGGCAGCCCCAGCATTTT	CASSIAGRGQPQHF
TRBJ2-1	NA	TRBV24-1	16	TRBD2	TGTGCCACCAGTGGGACTAGCTGGAGCTCCTACAATGAGCAGTTCTTC	CATSGTSWSSYNEQFF
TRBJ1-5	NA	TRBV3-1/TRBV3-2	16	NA	TGTGCCAGCAGCCAAGGTATCTCAGTTAGCAATCAGCCCCAGCATTTT	CASSQGISVSNQPQHF
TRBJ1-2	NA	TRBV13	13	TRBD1	TGTGCCAGCAGTGGCAGGGGGAACTATGGCTACACCTTC	CASSGRGNYGYTF
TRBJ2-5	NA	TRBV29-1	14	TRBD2	TGCAGCGGCGGGGGAGGGCCGCATGCGGAGACCCAGTACTTC	CSGGGGPHAETQYF
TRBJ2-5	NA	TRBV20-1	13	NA	TGCAGTGCTAGTACAGGGATTCAAGAGACCCAGTACTTC	CSASTGIQETQYF
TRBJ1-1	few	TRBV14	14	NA	TGTGCCAGCAGCCGGCGGAACAGGGTCACTGAAGCTTTCTTT	CASSRRNRVTEAFF
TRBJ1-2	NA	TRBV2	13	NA	TGTGCCAGCAGCCCCAACAGGGACTATGGCTACACCTTC	CASSPNRDYGYTF
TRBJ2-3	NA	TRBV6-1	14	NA	TGTGCCAGCAGTGAGGGGGGGCCCCCAGATACGCAGTATTTT	CASSEGGPPDTQYF
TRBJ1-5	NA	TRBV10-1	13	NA	TGCGCCAGCAGTGAAAACAGCTATTGGCCCCAGCATTTT	CASSENSYWPQHF
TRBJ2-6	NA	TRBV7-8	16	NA	TGTGCCAGCAGCTTCATCCGAGCCTCTGGGGCCAACGTCCTGACTTTC	CASSFIRASGANVLTF
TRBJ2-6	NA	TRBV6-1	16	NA	TGTGCCAGCAGTGCAGACAGAAACTCTGGGGCCAACGTCCTGACTTTC	CASSADRNSGANVLTF
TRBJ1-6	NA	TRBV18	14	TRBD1	TGTGCCAGCTCACAGACCTCAGGGGGCTCACCCCTCCACTTT	CASSQTSGGSPLHF
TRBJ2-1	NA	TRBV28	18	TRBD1	TGTGCCATGGGGGGGGACAGGGCAAGTTCCGGCTCCTACAATGAGCAGTTCTTC	CAMGGDRASSGSYNEQFF
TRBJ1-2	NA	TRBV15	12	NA	TGTGCCACCAGCAATGCAGTCTATGGCTACACCTTC	CATSNAVYGYTF
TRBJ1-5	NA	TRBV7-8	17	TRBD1	TGTGCCAGCAGCAGAGAACTATGGACAGGGGACAATCAGCCCCAGCATTTT	CASSRELWTGDNQPQHF
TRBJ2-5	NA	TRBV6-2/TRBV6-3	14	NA	TGTGCCAGCAGTCGGGACTCAGCGTTCGAGACCCAGTACTTC	CASSRDSAFETQYF
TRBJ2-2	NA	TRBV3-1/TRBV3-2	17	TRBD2	TGTGCCAGCAGCCAAGGGAGCGGGATCGGGGGCACCGGGGAGCTGTTTTTT	CASSQGSGIGGTGELFF
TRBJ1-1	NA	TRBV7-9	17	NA	TGTGCCAGCAGCTTAACCCCCCAGTCGAGGAGGGGCACTGAAGCTTTCTTT	CASSLTPQSRRGTEAFF
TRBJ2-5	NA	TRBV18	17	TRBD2	TGTGCCAGCTCACCGATTGAATGGCGGGGGAAGCAAGAGACCCAGTACTTC	CASSPIEWRGKQETQYF
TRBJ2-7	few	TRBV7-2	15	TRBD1	TGTGCCAGCAGCTTAGCTGGGACAGGGACCTACGAGCAGTACTTC	CASSLAGTGTYEQYF
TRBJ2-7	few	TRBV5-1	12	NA	TGCGCCAGCAGCTTGCGCGGGGACGAGCAGTACTTC	CASSLRGDEQYF
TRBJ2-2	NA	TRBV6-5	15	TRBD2	TGTGCCAGCAGACTAGCGGGGGGGCCCTCCGGGGAGCTGTTTTTT	CASRLAGGPSGELFF
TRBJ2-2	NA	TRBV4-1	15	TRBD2	TGCGCCAGCAGCCAATCGCCGGTAGCGGGCGGGGAGCTGTTTTTT	CASSQSPVAGGELFF
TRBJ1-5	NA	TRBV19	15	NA	TGTGCCAGTAGTCCCCTGGGCCGGTCCGGTCAGCCCCAGCATTTT	CASSPLGRSGQPQHF
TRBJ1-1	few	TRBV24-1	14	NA	TGTGCCACCAGTGATTCTCGGGGGAACACTGAAGCTTTCTTT	CATSDSRGNTEAFF
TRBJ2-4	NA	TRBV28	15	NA	TGTGCCAGCAGTCCCCATCAGACGGGAGTAGTGTTTCAGTACTTC	CASSPHQTGVVFQYF
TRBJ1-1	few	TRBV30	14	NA	TGTGCCTGGAGTGGGAACGTAGGGAGCACTGAAGCTTTCTTT	CAWSGNVGSTEAFF